The source of this T cell receptor (beta chain) is a study of blood T cell repertoires in COVID-19 (TCRdb year 2020). About the full investigation: Collaborator samples came from the United States, Italy and Spain and covered acute and convalescent phases of COVID-19. The repertoires were made available in a free public database intended to serve as a resource for research on the immune response to SARS-CoV-2. Samples were obtained from the ongoing ImmuneRACE study (first 160 participants) and from over 1,000 subjects provided by 6 global collaborators. A de-identified subject ID, COVID-19 status, age in years and sex were almost always included in the sample metadata. The prospective study material was composed of cDNA or gDNA derived from T cells, B-cell-depleted T cells, or PBMCs. Where available, HLA class I and class II types were taken from metadata supplied by the sample provider and were not determined by assay-based typing. Subjects who had been exposed to COVID-19, were actively infected with it, or had recovered from it provided the deeply sampled blood TCRbeta repertoires that made up the dataset.

The germline V gene (reference sequence) specifies LNHDA as CDR1 and SQIVND as CDR2. A distance of 18 bases separates the germline ends of V and J, which lose 5 bases and 6 bases respectively. Inclusive of the bounding cysteine and phenylalanine, the CDR3 is 15 residues long. Only the CDR3 part of the read is kept: 45 bases, read in frame from the first base. Participants in the prospective study were aged about 18 to 89 years, lived in 20 to 30 United States geographic areas, and enrolled through a virtual design. Cohort assignment in the prospective study relied on participant-reported clinical history from a screening survey and a study questionnaire. Exposed participants had been in contact, within 2 weeks of entering the study, with a person who had a PCR-confirmed or clinician-diagnosed case of COVID-19. In the prospective study, mobile phlebotomists collected whole blood, serum and a nasopharyngeal or oropharyngeal swab from each participant. Additional blood draws and questionnaires over an approximately two-month period could optionally be provided by prospective study participants. Before DNA extraction, prospective study blood samples were shipped either frozen or at room temperature.

TCRbeta CDR3 regions were amplified from genomic DNA using the immunoSEQ Assay, a bias-controlled multiplex PCR. Per the source publication's procedure: Within the assay, amplification of reference gene primers was used to estimate how many nucleated cells each sample contained. To quantify the absolute abundance of each unique TCRbeta CDR3 rearrangement, sequence reads were collapsed and filtered. For each sample, productive Simpson clonality was calculated as the square root of Simpson's diversity index over productive rearrangements. As stored in TCRdb, this immuneACCESS dataset retains in-frame rearrangements with V and J assigned. A fraction of the clones does not appear; measured against another copy, unresolved V genes explain less than half of the discrepancy, and the remainder lacks a known reason. The DNA gave D and trimming, while V, J and clone size come from that table. A total of 130,000 to 150,000 clones appear in this sample, 84% of them only once. Of the sample, more than 5% falls within the top ten clones.

Findings and caveats that apply to the study as a whole: How much clinical and demographic metadata was included differed by source and by participant, and the metadata was provided uncurated.

As to this clone: Its antigen remains undetermined. Base qualities are missing; no much larger clone stands one base away.

The receptor comes from a woman between 45 and 60 years old who had been exposed to COVID-19. The chain employs TRBV19 and TRBJ2-3; TRBD2 is a weak D gene call, 6 bases matching. Sequencing input: PBMCs or T cells enriched from blood (not recorded which). The sequenced DNA: TGTGCCAGTAGTTTCTTAGCGGTACAAGCGGATACGCAGTATTTT. It codes for CASSFLAVQADTQYF.